Shown below are 27 T cell receptor beta chains from a single sample sequenced in a study of CD8+CD57+ T cells in acquired aplastic anemia. Genomic DNA templated the TCR beta VDJ and CDR3 profiling. MiXCR, run by TCRdb on the reads, gives a single entry per CDR3 protein. The sample holds some 220,000 distinct CDR3 sequences; roughly 35% are singletons and the top ten take more than 0.95%. Source material: sorted CD4+, CD8+, or CD8+CD57+ T cells (not recorded which) from PBMCs. Every receptor here comes from a human donor in good health, serving as a control.

This clonotype came up many times. This chain joins TRBV5-1 and TRBJ2-3, with 14 positions matching TRBD2. Looked up from germline, CDR1 is SGHRS and CDR2 is YFSETQ. The CDR3 has 15 residues. V shed 5 bases, J shed 6 bases, and the junction held 5 bases outside the gene matches. The CDR3 DNA follows: TGCGCCAGCAGTAGGACTAGCGGGAGGTTTGATACGCAGTATTTT. It specifies CASSRTSGRFDTQYF. Supplemented by reference TRBV5-1 and TRBJ2-3, the full variable domain reads KAGVTQTPRYLIKTRGQQVTLSCSPISGHRSVSWYQQTPGQGLQFLFEYFSETQRNKGNFPGRFSGRQFSNSRSEMNVSTLELGDSALYLCASSRTSGRFDTQYFGPGTRLTVL.

CDR3 DNA sequence: TGCAGTGCTAGAGATCTACAGGAACGTTGGGCGGACACTGAAGCTTTCTTT. It translates to CSARDLQERWADTEAFF. J is TRBJ1-1 and V is TRBV20-1, with D possibly being TRBD1 (5 bases). Germline V CDR1 and CDR2: DFQATT, SNEGSKA (reference sequence). The CDR3 extends over 17 amino acids. Trimming cost V 0 bases and J 3 bases, with 20 bases left between them.

Concerning this clonotype itself: At one of its ends the junction is not consistent with the germline gene, which may arise from a read error. The CDR3 bases are TGTGCCAGCGCTCAGGGGGCGGGTTATGGCCACACCTTC. Its translation: CASAQGAGYGHTF. This chain connects TRBV10-3 to TRBJ1-2; 8 nucleotides match TRBD1. The germline CDR1 and CDR2 sequences are ENHRY and SYGVKD. The length of the CDR3 is 13 residues.

This clonotype was picked up many times. The chain uses TRBV2 and TRBJ2-7; no reliable D call. CDR3 length: 13 amino acids. Germline V gives CDR1 SNHLY, CDR2 FYNNEI. V was shortened by 0 bases and J by 5 bases, with 8 bases between the two germline ends. The CDR3, as DNA: TGTGCCAGCAGTGAAGCGGGCTGGCACGAGCAGTACTTC. Amino acid sequence: CASSEAGWHEQYF.

The chain carries TRBV2 and TRBJ1-1; TRBD1 agrees at 8 bases. The CDR3 extends over 13 amino acids. The V and J ends lost 2 bases and 6 bases, in that order; junction bases with no gene match: 2. The germline V gene encodes CDR1 SNHLY and CDR2 FYNNEI. The CDR3 loop is CASSENRGAEAFF. The CDR3 bases are TGTGCCAGCAGTGAAAACAGGGGGGCTGAAGCTTTCTTT.

The chain's CDR3 is CASTDSRGGGETQYF. The CDR3 DNA is TGTGCCAGCACCGACTCGCGGGGGGGCGGAGAGACCCAGTACTTC. The chain links TRBV5-4 to TRBJ2-5; TRBD2 aligns across 9 bases. With V trimmed by 6 bases and J by 4 bases, 10 bases remained unmatched. The CDR3 extends over 15 amino acids. The germline V gene encodes CDR1 SGHNT and CDR2 YYREEE (reference sequence). The full variable domain, with the rest looked up from reference TRBV5-4 and TRBJ2-5, is ETGVTQSPTHLIKTRGQQVTLRCSSQSGHNTVSWYQQALGQGPQFIFQYYREEENGRGNFPPRFSGLQFPNYSSELNVNALELDDSALYLCASTDSRGGGETQYFGPGTRLLVL.

The chain uses TRBV12-3 or TRBV12-4 and TRBJ2-1, with D perhaps TRBD2 (5 bases). V lost 6 bases and J 8 bases, leaving 17 bases between the germline ends. The CDR3 runs to 14 residues. CDR3 amino acids: CASRVGRLAYEQFF. The CDR3 nucleotides read TGTGCCAGCAGAGTGGGCCGGCTAGCATATGAGCAGTTCTTC.

This clonotype was detected only a few times. The V call is TRBV6-1, the J call TRBJ1-2; D possibly corresponds to TRBD1 (5 bases). The CDR3 extends over 15 amino acids. Germline V CDR1 and CDR2: MNHNS, SASEGT. V lost 4 bases and J 3 bases, leaving 15 bases between the germline ends. CDR3 amino acids: CASSAEGPGYYGYTF. CDR3 nucleotide sequence: TGTGCCAGCAGTGCTGAGGGGCCCGGGTACTATGGCTACACCTTC.

The rearrangement links TRBV2 to TRBJ2-7; no definite D call. V was cut by 8 bases and J by 7 bases, with 9 bases left in between. Germline V gene data show CDR1 as SNHLY and CDR2 as FYNNEI. This CDR3 region has 10 residues. The CDR3, as DNA: TGTGCCAGCCTGGGCGTTGAGCAGTACTTC. As protein: CASLGVEQYF.

The chain carries TRBV25-1 and TRBJ2-1; D possibly corresponds to TRBD2 (5 bases). The CDR3 is 15 amino acids. Germline CDR1 reads MGHDK; CDR2 reads SYGVNS. V lost 6 bases and J 7 bases, leaving 19 bases between the germline ends. As DNA, the CDR3 is TGTGCCAGCAGCCGAAGCGGTCCCCCGGGGAATGAGCAGTTCTTC. This encodes CASSRSGPPGNEQFF. Variable domain in full (rest from reference TRBV25-1 and TRBJ2-1): EADIYQTPRYLVIGTGKKITLECSQTMGHDKMYWYQQDPGMELHLIHYSYGVNSTEKGDLSSESTVSRIRTEHFPLTLESARPSHTSQYLCASSRSGPPGNEQFFGPGTRLTVL.

The rearrangement joins TRBV19 to TRBJ1-5, with 10 bases fitting TRBD1. CDR1 and CDR2 (germline): LNHDA, SQIVND (reference sequence). Trimming cost V 3 bases and J 4 bases; bases outside gene matches: 3. CDR3 length: 15 amino acids. The CDR3 loop is CASSIGQGGNQPQHF. In DNA, the CDR3 is TGTGCCAGTAGTATCGGACAGGGGGGAAATCAGCCCCAGCATTTT. Together with reference TRBV19 and TRBJ1-5, the CDR3 gives the full variable domain: DGGITQSPKYLFRKEGQNVTLSCEQNLNHDAMYWYRQDPGQGLRLIYYSQIVNDFQKGDIAEGYSVSREKKESFPLTVTSAQKNPTAFYLCASSIGQGGNQPQHFGDGTRLSIL.

This clonotype was seen at least ten times. The J gene is TRBJ1-1, the V gene TRBV20-1; the match to TRBD1 covers 7 bases. V shed 2 bases and J 5 bases; nucleotides not matched to a gene: 5. The CDR3 contains 13 residues. The germline gives CDR1 DFQATT, CDR2 SNEGSKA (reference sequence). In nucleotides, the CDR3 is TGCAGTGCTAGACACAGGGGCGGGACTGAAGCTTTCTTT. This sequence encodes CSARHRGGTEAFF.

In its sample, this clonotype was seen a few times. V is TRBV5-1 and J is TRBJ2-5; 14 bases are shared with TRBD2. V lost 3 bases and J lost 7; bases outside the gene matches: 5. The germline V gene has CDR1 SGHRS and CDR2 YFSETQ. This CDR3 has 15 residues. This chain's CDR3 is CASSWGLAGDWTQYF. In DNA form, the CDR3 reads TGCGCCAGCAGCTGGGGACTAGCGGGGGATTGGACCCAGTACTTC.

This clonotype appeared many times. The rearrangement uses TRBV5-1 and TRBJ1-2; 8 positions match TRBD1. This CDR3 has 15 residues. The V gene's germline CDR1 is SGHRS and CDR2 YFSETQ. Trimming at V came to 1 base and at J to 3 bases, leaving 5 bases not matched to a gene. The CDR3 DNA reads TGCGCCAGCAGCTTGTCCAGGGGGCAGGACTATGGCTACACCTTC. As protein: CASSLSRGQDYGYTF. The complete variable domain, with remaining parts taken from reference TRBV5-1 and TRBJ1-2, reads KAGVTQTPRYLIKTRGQQVTLSCSPISGHRSVSWYQQTPGQGLQFLFEYFSETQRNKGNFPGRFSGRQFSNSRSEMNVSTLELGDSALYLCASSLSRGQDYGYTFGSGTRLTVV.

This clonotype was counted once. The V call is TRBV19, the J call TRBJ1-1; TRBD1 agrees at 7 bases. CDR3 size: 14 residues. Germline V CDR1 and CDR2: LNHDA, SQIVND (reference sequence). With 10 bases clipped from V and 1 base from J, the junction kept 9 bases outside the gene matches. The CDR3 protein is CATGGQTKNTEAFF. CDR3 sequence (DNA): TGTGCCACCGGGGGACAGACTAAGAACACTGAAGCTTTCTTT. The whole variable domain, remainder taken from reference TRBV19 and TRBJ1-1, is DGGITQSPKYLFRKEGQNVTLSCEQNLNHDAMYWYRQDPGQGLRLIYYSQIVNDFQKGDIAEGYSVSREKKESFPLTVTSAQKNPTAFYLCATGGQTKNTEAFFGQGTRLTVV.

This clonotype was seen repeatedly, ten times or more. The chain links TRBV29-1 to TRBJ2-5; D unresolved. V was pared by 1 base and J by 5 bases, with 14 bases between. The CDR3 is 14 amino acids. Germline CDR1 reads SQVTM; CDR2 reads ANQGSEA. CDR3 loop: CSVEVDGGMETQYF. CDR3 in DNA: TGCAGCGTTGAAGTAGACGGTGGAATGGAGACCCAGTACTTC.

This clonotype appeared many times. The chain employs TRBV18 and TRBJ2-7; D remains ambiguous. Trimming took off 1 base at V and 4 bases at J, with 14 bases between the two ends. CDR3 length: 15 amino acids. Germline V gives CDR1 KGHSH, CDR2 LQKENI. Here the CDR3 DNA reads TGTGCCAGCTCACCACGCGACACCCGCCTTTACGAGCAGTACTTC. It translates to CASSPRDTRLYEQYF.

On this clonotype: A read error may produce the germline difference seen at one junction end. This chain links TRBV10-3 with TRBJ2-1; D gene uncertain. CDR3 length: 18 residues. Germline V lookup: CDR1 ENHRY, CDR2 SYGVKD. This CDR3 is CAISEPVIGSSAYNEQFF. CDR3 sequence (DNA): TGCGCCATCAGTGAGCCGGTAATCGGTAGCAGTGCCTACAATGAGCAGTTCTTC.

This clonotype was seen ten or more times. This chain uses TRBV7-2 with TRBJ2-7, with D perhaps matching TRBD1 or TRBD2 (5 bases each). The CDR3 is made up of 14 amino acids. CDR1 and CDR2 from the germline V gene are SGHTA and FQGNSA. Trimming pared 5 bases from V and 3 bases from J, leaving 14 bases between. The DNA of the CDR3 is TGTGCCAGCAGCACGAGCAGGGACCACTACGAGCAGTACTTC. Its protein is CASSTSRDHYEQYF.

The chain carries TRBV5-1 and TRBJ2-3, with D perhaps matching TRBD2 (6 bases). Germline values: CDR1 SGHRS, CDR2 YFSETQ. The ends were cut back, 5 bases at V and 3 bases at J, with 25 bases in the middle. The CDR3 runs to 18 residues. The CDR3 nucleotides read TGCGCCAGCAGTCCGGGCTGGGGGGACGGTCGAACAACAGATACGCAGTATTTT. Its protein is CASSPGWGDGRTTDTQYF.

This rearrangement joins TRBV5-1 to TRBJ2-5, with 9 bases identical to TRBD1. Germline lookup yields CDR1 SGHRS and CDR2 YFSETQ. CDR3 length equals 18 residues. Losses at the gene ends were 0 bases for V and 0 bases for J; bases not matched to a gene: 9. CDR3 in DNA: TGCGCCAGCAGCTTGGGGACAGGGGCCTTATGGTACCAAGAGACCCAGTACTTC. Protein sequence: CASSLGTGALWYQETQYF.

The chain carries TRBV5-8 and TRBJ1-2; D call uncertain. Germline-derived CDR1 and CDR2 are SGHTS and YDEGEE. V lost 0 bases and J 4 bases, leaving 13 bases between the germline ends. The CDR3 covers 15 residues. This CDR3 is CASSLAGNRGYGYTF. CDR3 in DNA: TGTGCCAGCAGCTTGGCCGGGAACCGCGGCTATGGCTACACCTTC.

This clonotype was seen repeatedly, ten times or more. The genes are TRBV29-1 and TRBJ2-3, with D perhaps assigned TRBD1 or TRBD2 (6 bases each). CDR3 length equals 13 residues. V was trimmed by 3 bases and J by 9 bases, leaving 16 bases between them. The germline gives CDR1 SQVTM, CDR2 ANQGSEA. The DNA of the CDR3 is TGCAGCGTTGACGTTCCGGGGGCAGGGACGCAGTATTTT. This sequence encodes CSVDVPGAGTQYF.

To note about this clonotype: A single base separates this from a much larger clone, so it may be a read error. V gene TRBV7-2 combines with J gene TRBJ1-5, with D possibly matching TRBD1 (5 bases). CDR3 length equals 18 residues. CDR1 is SGHTA, CDR2 FQGNSA, per germline. The CDR3 reads CASSLGHQRGNSSQPQHF. The CDR3 region has the DNA TGTGCCAGCAGCTTAGGGCACCAGAGGGGAAATAGCAGTCAGCCCCAGCATTTT. The full variable domain, its missing parts supplied by reference TRBV7-2 and TRBJ1-5, is GAGVSQSPSNKVTEKGKDVELRCDPISGHTALYWYRQSLGQGLEFLIYFQGNSAPDKSGLPSDRFSAERTGGSVSTLTIQRTQQEDSAVYLCASSLGHQRGNSSQPQHFGDGTRLSIL.

V is TRBV6-1 and J is TRBJ1-1; D is unclear. CDR1 and CDR2 from the germline V gene are MNHNS and SASEGT. This CDR3 is 13 amino acids long. With 6 bases removed from V and 1 base from J, the gap between germline ends came to 9 bases. The CDR3 here is CASRELGNTEAFF. DNA for the CDR3: TGTGCCAGCAGGGAACTAGGGAACACTGAAGCTTTCTTT.

The J gene is TRBJ2-7, the V gene TRBV29-1; the match to TRBD2 covers 10 bases. The trim removed 4 bases at V and 5 bases at J, leaving 8 bases unmatched. CDR1 and CDR2 from the germline V gene are SQVTM and ANQGSEA. The CDR3 has 14 amino acids. CDR3: CSVGGTSGIHEQYF. DNA of the CDR3: TGCAGCGTTGGTGGAACTAGCGGGATCCACGAGCAGTACTTC.

Worth noting for this clonotype: A junction boundary mismatches the germline segment, possibly from a read error. J is TRBJ2-7 and V is TRBV15, with D possibly TRBD1 on 5 matching bases. From germline, CDR1 is LNHNV and CDR2 YYDKDF (reference sequence). The CDR3 contains 14 residues. CDR3 region: CATSRMTETYEQCF. CDR3 DNA sequence: TGTGCCACCAGCAGAATGACAGAGACCTACGAGCAGTGCTTC. The full variable domain, rest sourced from reference TRBV15 and TRBJ2-7, is DAMVIQNPRYQVTQFGKPVTLSCSQTLNHNVMYWYQQKSSQAPKLLFHYYDKDFNNEADTPDNFQSRRPNTSFCFLDIRSPGLGDTAMYLCATSRMTETYEQCFGPGTRLTVT.